These 18 T cell receptor beta chains originate from one sample sequenced in a study of graft-versus-host responses after intestinal transplantation. Using immunoSEQ multiplex PCR, the repertoire was profiled, and TCRdb retains in-frame clones only, with some absent. The top ten hold roughly 0.66% of the sample, which has approximately 77,000 clones, approximately 90% seen once. The source material was PBMCs, sampled 98 days after intestinal transplantation. All receptors come from a human patient who received an intestinal transplant, so some T cells may come from the graft donor.

The chain links TRBV19 to TRBJ2-5; D possibly corresponds to TRBD2 (5 bases). V dropped 6 bases and J dropped 1 base, with 12 bases sitting between them. The CDR3 is 14 residues long. Germline-derived CDR1 and CDR2 are LNHDA and SQIVND (reference sequence). This chain's CDR3 is CASRPGLFQETQYF. The DNA of the CDR3 is TGTGCCAGTAGACCGGGATTATTCCAAGAGACCCAGTACTTC.

The CDR3 sequence is CASRLRDLPTDTQYF. CDR3 in DNA: TGTGCCAGCAGGCTTCGGGATCTCCCCACAGATACGCAGTATTTT. This chain connects TRBV6-6 to TRBJ2-3, with D possibly TRBD2 on 5 matching bases. Trimming took 6 bases from V and 2 from J, leaving 15 bases between them. This CDR3 spans 15 amino acids. Looked up from germline, CDR1 is MNHNY and CDR2 is SVGAGI (reference sequence).

This clone was counted only a few times. The chain couples TRBV28 to TRBJ1-5; 8 bases match TRBD1. The germline V gene encodes CDR1 MDHEN and CDR2 SYDVKM. V lost 6 bases and J lost 1; bases outside the gene matches: 5. The CDR3 is made up of 15 amino acids. CDR3 nucleotides: TGTGCCAGCAGGAGGACAGGGATGAGCAATCAGCCCCAGCATTTT. It specifies CASRRTGMSNQPQHF.

This chain connects TRBV2 to TRBJ2-5, with a weak D call TRBD2 (6 bases). Germline lookup yields CDR1 SNHLY and CDR2 FYNNEI. The CDR3 consists of 14 residues. Trimming took 8 bases from V and 2 from J, leaving 15 bases between them. CDR3 nucleotide sequence: TGTGCCAGCGTTAGTAGCGGAATACAAGAGACCCAGTACTTC. Its protein product is CASVSSGIQETQYF.

This chain connects TRBV9 to TRBJ2-2; 8 bases match TRBD1. J lost 1 base, V lost 3 bases, and 2 bases had no gene match. Germline lookup yields CDR1 SGDLS and CDR2 YYNGEE. This CDR3 region has 15 residues. CDR3 loop: CASSDGTGNTGELFF. In nucleotides, the CDR3 is TGTGCCAGCAGCGACGGGACAGGGAACACCGGGGAGCTGTTTTTT.

The chain links TRBV7-9 to TRBJ2-5, with D perhaps given as TRBD1 or TRBD2 (5 bases each). The CDR3 contains 15 residues. The germline V gene encodes CDR1 SEHNR and CDR2 FQNEAQ (reference sequence). Between the trimmed V and J ends, which lost 1 base and 2 bases, there was a span of 11 bases. The chain's CDR3 is CASSLGLWGQETQYF. In nucleotides, the CDR3 is TGTGCCAGCAGCTTAGGGCTATGGGGGCAAGAGACCCAGTACTTC.

The CDR3 loop is CASSLVGGASYEQYF. The CDR3 coding sequence is TGTGCCAGCAGCTTAGTGGGGGGCGCCTCCTACGAGCAGTACTTC. V and J are TRBV7-2 and TRBJ2-7; D is tentatively TRBD1 or TRBD2 (6 bases each). With 1 base removed from V and 0 bases from J, the gap between germline ends came to 10 bases. The CDR3 contains 15 residues. CDR1 is SGHTA, CDR2 FQGNSA, per germline.

V usage is TRBV5-1 and J usage is TRBJ2-7, with D uncertain. V lost 0 bases and J 1 base, leaving 8 bases between the germline ends. The CDR3 runs to 14 residues. Germline V gives CDR1 SGHRS, CDR2 YFSETQ. The chain's CDR3 is CASSLAAVSYEQYF. As DNA, the CDR3 is TGCGCCAGCAGCTTGGCGGCGGTGTCCTACGAGCAGTACTTC.

This clone appeared once. The chain employs TRBV15 and TRBJ2-2; the D gene could be TRBD1 or TRBD2 (6 bases each). CDR3 length: 17 residues. Per the germline V gene, CDR1 is LNHNV and CDR2 is YYDKDF (reference sequence). Trimming stripped 0 bases from V and 4 bases from J, with 15 bases between. DNA of the CDR3: TGTGCCACCAGCAGAGATCCCACCGGGGGCCTCACCGGGGAGCTGTTTTTT. The encoded protein is CATSRDPTGGLTGELFF. Together with reference TRBV15 and TRBJ2-2, the CDR3 gives the full variable domain: DAMVIQNPRYQVTQFGKPVTLSCSQTLNHNVMYWYQQKSSQAPKLLFHYYDKDFNNEADTPDNFQSRRPNTSFCFLDIRSPGLGDTAMYLCATSRDPTGGLTGELFFGEGSRLTVL.

The CDR3 reads CASSSDRASQYF. The CDR3 DNA reads as TGCGCCAGCAGCTCGGATAGGGCTTCACAGTATTTT. The chain joins TRBV5-1 to TRBJ2-3; D unclear. Trimming removed 3 bases from V and 12 bases from J, with 14 bases in between. The CDR3 runs 12 residues. Germline assignment: CDR1 SGHRS and CDR2 YFSETQ.

This clone is a singleton in its sample. The gene calls are TRBV19 and TRBJ2-5; a weak D match, TRBD1 (6 bases). The CDR3 has 16 amino acids. The germline gives CDR1 LNHDA, CDR2 SQIVND (reference sequence). V was pared by 2 bases and J by 4 bases, with 17 bases between. The CDR3 region is CASSITGTLGRETQYF. CDR3 in DNA: TGTGCCAGTAGTATAACCGGGACACTAGGACGAGAGACCCAGTACTTC.

The chain is built from TRBV7-9 and TRBJ1-1; perhaps TRBD1 as D (6 bases). The length of the CDR3 is 14 residues. V lost 5 bases, J lost 1 base, and 11 bases lay in between. Germline V gene data show CDR1 as SEHNR and CDR2 as FQNEAQ (reference sequence). The CDR3 DNA sequence: TGTGCCAGCAGCACACTCAGGGGGAACACTGAAGCTTTCTTT. This gives the protein CASSTLRGNTEAFF.

Only a few counts were recorded for this clone. The rearrangement joins TRBV6-5 to TRBJ2-7; 7 nucleotides agree with TRBD2. Germline assignment: CDR1 MNHEY and CDR2 SVGAGI. The CDR3 consists of 15 residues. Germline trimming cut 1 base from V and 2 bases from J; bases unmatched to any gene: 5. As DNA, the CDR3 is TGTGCCAGCAGTTACTTTGCGGGAGCCGCCTACGAGCAGTACTTC. Translation: CASSYFAGAAYEQYF.

The chain recombines TRBV5-4 with TRBJ2-7; a weak D match, TRBD1 (5 bases). Germline lookup yields CDR1 SGHNT and CDR2 YYREEE (reference sequence). The CDR3 is 14 amino acids. Trimming cost V 2 bases and J 4 bases, with 13 bases left between them. The CDR3 region has the DNA TGTGCCAGCAGCTTTTGGACAAATTATTACGAGCAGTACTTC. Its protein is CASSFWTNYYEQYF.

The sample holds one count of this clone. The chain has TRBV7-9 and TRBJ2-2; 10 bases are shared with TRBD2. CDR1 is SEHNR, CDR2 FQNEAQ, per germline (reference sequence). The junction had 5 bases not matched to a gene; V was cut back by 4 bases and J by 3 bases. CDR3 length equals 16 residues. CDR3 sequence: CASSSSGGRDTGELFF. The CDR3 coding sequence is TGTGCCAGCAGCTCTAGCGGGGGTAGGGACACCGGGGAGCTGTTTTTT.

This chain connects TRBV6-6 to TRBJ1-5; 7 nucleotides align to TRBD1. V lost 6 bases to trimming and J lost 8 bases; unmatched junction nucleotides: 10. Germline V gene data show CDR1 as MNHNY and CDR2 as SVGAGI (reference sequence). The CDR3 loop spans 14 amino acids. For the CDR3, the DNA is TGTGCCAGCAGCCCTACTGAGGGGGCAGAGCCCCAGCATTTT. This gives the protein CASSPTEGAEPQHF.

This sequence joins TRBV6-5 and TRBJ1-1; D not resolved. Germline loops: CDR1 MNHEY, CDR2 SVGAGI. The CDR3 is 13 residues long. V gave up 7 bases and J gave up 4 bases, with 13 bases separating them. CDR3: CASTRGDGTEAFF. CDR3 in DNA: TGTGCCAGCACACGGGGTGATGGCACTGAAGCTTTCTTT.

The chain links TRBV6-1 to TRBJ1-1; no clear D gene. Trimming took 5 bases from V and 1 from J, leaving 11 bases between them. Germline-derived CDR1 and CDR2 are MNHNS and SASEGT. The CDR3 totals 14 residues. CDR3 nucleotide sequence: TGTGCCAGCAGTTTCCTTCGCCCGAACACTGAAGCTTTCTTT. Translating gives CASSFLRPNTEAFF.